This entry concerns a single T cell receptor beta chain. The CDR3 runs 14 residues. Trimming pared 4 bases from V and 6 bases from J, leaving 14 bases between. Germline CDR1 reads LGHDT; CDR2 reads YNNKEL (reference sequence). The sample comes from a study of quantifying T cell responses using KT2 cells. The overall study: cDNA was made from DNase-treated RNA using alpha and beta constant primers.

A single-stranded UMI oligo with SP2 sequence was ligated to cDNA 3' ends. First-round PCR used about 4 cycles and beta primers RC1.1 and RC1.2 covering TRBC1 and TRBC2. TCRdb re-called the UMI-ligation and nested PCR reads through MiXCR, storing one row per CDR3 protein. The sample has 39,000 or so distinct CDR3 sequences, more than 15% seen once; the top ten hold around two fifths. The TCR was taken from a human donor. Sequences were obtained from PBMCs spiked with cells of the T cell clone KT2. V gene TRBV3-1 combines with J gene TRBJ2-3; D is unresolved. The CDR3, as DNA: TGTGCCAGCAGCCTCGCCACTCCTCGGGATACGCAGTATTTT. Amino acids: CASSLATPRDTQYF.